This T cell receptor (beta chain) derives from a study of blood T cell repertoires in COVID-19. Method: immunoSEQ multiplex PCR; TCRdb's copy keeps in-frame clones and lacks some. This sample has over 150,000 clones; 75% to 85% occur once, and the top ten carry roughly an eighth. The length of the CDR3 is 13 residues. Trimming took off 3 bases at V and 4 bases at J, with 9 bases between the two ends. The sample consisted of peripheral blood. The V and J genes are TRBV12-3 or TRBV12-4 and TRBJ1-2; D gene ambiguous. The TCR comes from a human donor in a cohort sampled during active COVID-19. CDR3 sequence (DNA): TGTGCCAGCAGTTTGTTACAGCTCTATGGCTACACCTTC. It encodes CASSLLQLYGYTF.